This TCR beta chain was found in a study of blood T cell repertoires in COVID-19. About the study: Sources were T cells, B-cell-depleted T cells, or PBMCs; the material itself was cDNA or gDNA.

CDR3 length: 14 amino acids. CDR1 and CDR2 (germline): SGHNT, YENEEA. Deletions cut 5 bases from V and 3 bases from J, with 13 bases between. Authors' analysis steps: Estimation of nucleated cell counts was performed using reference gene primer amplification. Only in-frame clones appear in the TCRdb table, and some are missing; sequencing was by immunoSEQ multiplex PCR. V, J and clone size reflect that table, while D and trimming were determined from the DNA. The table records 200,000 to 250,000 clones, 84% of them present only once. This chain joins TRBV11-3 and TRBJ1-2; D perhaps matches TRBD1 (5 bases). The specimen sequenced was peripheral blood. The TCR was taken from a woman of 80 years or more with active or convalescent COVID-19. This chain's CDR3 is CASSPRGGDYGYTF. In DNA, the CDR3 is TGTGCCAGCAGCCCGCGGGGCGGGGACTATGGCTACACCTTC.